This entry lists 5 T cell receptor beta chains sequenced from one sample in a study of cytotoxic CD8 clonotypes in ibrutinib-treated CLL. Generated by immunoSEQ multiplex PCR, the TCRdb table keeps only in-frame clones and is missing some. The sample consists of about 130,000 clones, around 80% of them appearing once. The specimen was PBMCs, collected after 24 months of ibrutinib treatment. The receptors were gathered from a human donor with chronic lymphocytic leukemia.

The J gene is TRBJ1-6, the V gene TRBV6-5; tentatively, D is TRBD1 (5 bases). Trimming took 7 bases from V and 5 from J, leaving 15 bases between them. This CDR3 has 15 residues. The germline V gene encodes CDR1 MNHEY and CDR2 SVGAGI. The DNA for the CDR3 is TGTGCCAGCACCCGGGGCAGCTCACATAATTCACCCCTCCACTTT. Its protein product is CASTRGSSHNSPLHF.

V gene TRBV6-6 combines with J gene TRBJ1-2; possibly TRBD1 for D (5 bases). Trimming removed 0 bases from V and 3 bases from J, with 8 bases in between. The CDR3 totals 14 residues. The germline CDR1 and CDR2 sequences are MNHNY and SVGAGI (reference sequence). CDR3 sequence reads: CASSYSQGDYGYTF. In nucleotides, the CDR3 is TGTGCCAGCAGTTACTCGCAGGGAGACTATGGCTACACCTTC.

The CDR3 loop reads CARSLNGVRGAYYTEAFF. DNA for the CDR3: TGTGCCAGAAGCTTGAATGGAGTCAGGGGGGCCTACTACACTGAAGCTTTCTTT. This chain joins TRBV5-3 and TRBJ1-1; 7 bases map to TRBD1. TRBV5-3 belongs to the ORF category, with a function that is uncertain. The trim removed 1 base at V and 3 bases at J, leaving 15 bases unmatched. The CDR3 has 18 amino acids.

This clone was seen a single time. The J gene is TRBJ2-5, the V gene TRBV27; 11 nucleotides match TRBD2. The CDR3 extends over 17 amino acids. Unmatched junction bases numbered 9, after V lost 3 bases and J lost 3 bases. Germline lookup yields CDR1 MNHEY and CDR2 SMNVEV (reference sequence). The CDR3 protein is CASSFLRLAGGKETQYF. CDR3 nucleotides: TGTGCCAGCAGTTTTTTAAGGCTAGCGGGGGGAAAAGAGACCCAGTACTTC.

The chain employs TRBV6-1 and TRBJ1-1, with D perhaps TRBD1 (5 bases). This CDR3 spans 13 amino acids. CDR1 and CDR2 (germline): MNHNS, SASEGT. With 6 bases removed from V and 1 base from J, the gap between germline ends came to 9 bases. The CDR3 loop reads CASRGVGNTEAFF. The DNA of the CDR3 is TGTGCCAGCAGGGGGGTTGGGAACACTGAAGCTTTCTTT.